This T cell receptor beta chain was recorded in a study of blood T cell repertoires in COVID-19. In the study overall: The study drew acute and convalescent COVID-19 samples from the United States, Italy and Spain. T cells, B-cell-depleted T cells, or PBMCs provided the cDNA or gDNA that served as material.

Germline-derived CDR1 and CDR2 are SGHNT and YENEEA. Trimming took off 7 bases at V and 0 bases at J, with 12 bases between the two ends. This CDR3 comprises 15 residues. Per the original methods: Estimation of nucleated cell counts relied on the amplification of reference gene primers. Assay: immunoSEQ multiplex PCR; the TCRdb copy retains only in-frame clones and omits some. Clonal size and the V and J genes are those of that table, whereas D and trimming came from the DNA. The sample contains over 100,000 clones, approximately 80% of which appear only once. V is TRBV11-3 and J is TRBJ2-2, with D hard to call. This sequence originates from a man in his 60s with active or convalescent COVID-19. Sequenced input: peripheral blood. The CDR3 here is CASTPRGANTGELFF. In DNA form, the CDR3 reads TGTGCCAGCACCCCTCGAGGCGCGAACACCGGGGAGCTGTTTTTT.